This TCR beta chain was identified in a study of blood T cell repertoires in COVID-19. Study overall: Specimens from acute and convalescent COVID-19 originated in the United States, Italy and Spain.

Trimming pared 4 bases from V and 11 bases from J, leaving 15 bases between. The CDR3 has 13 residues. Cohort allocation depended upon clinical history that participants reported. Recovered participants had two consecutive negative NP/OP PCR tests, healthcare professional clearance, or symptom resolution. How the authors handled the data: By means of reference gene primer amplification, nucleated cell counts were estimated. Profiled with immunoSEQ multiplex PCR; TCRdb holds only in-frame clones, not every one. V, J and clone size derive from that table, while D and trimming were established from the DNA sequence. The data contain 150,000 or so clones, 65% to 90% of them singletons.

This chain uses TRBV12-3 or TRBV12-4 with TRBJ1-5; D is ambiguous. This TCR derives from a man aged 50 to 60 who had recovered from COVID-19. What was sequenced was PBMCs or T cells enriched from blood (not recorded which). The CDR3 region is CASSSGPWEAQHF. As DNA, the CDR3 is TGTGCCAGCAGTTCTGGGCCCTGGGAGGCCCAGCATTTT.